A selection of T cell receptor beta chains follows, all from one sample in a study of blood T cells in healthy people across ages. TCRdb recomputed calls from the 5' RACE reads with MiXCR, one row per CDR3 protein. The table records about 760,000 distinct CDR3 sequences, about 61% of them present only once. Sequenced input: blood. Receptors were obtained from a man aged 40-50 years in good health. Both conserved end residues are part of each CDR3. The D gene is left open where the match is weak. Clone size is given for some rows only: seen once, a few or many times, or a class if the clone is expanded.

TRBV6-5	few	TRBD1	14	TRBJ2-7	TGTGCCAGCAGTTACGGTGCAGGGGGCTACGAGCAGTACTTC	CASSYGAGGYEQYF
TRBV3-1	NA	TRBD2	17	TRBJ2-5	TGTGCCAGCAGCCAAGATACGGGGGGGAGTTGGCAAGAGACCCAGTACTTC	CASSQDTGGSWQETQYF
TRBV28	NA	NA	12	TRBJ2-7	TGTGCCAGCAGTTTATGGGGAGGCGAGCAGTACTTC	CASSLWGGEQYF
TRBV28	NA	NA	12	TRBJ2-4	TGTGCCAGCCGCGGGGCCAGGGCGAATTGGTACTTC	CASRGARANWYF
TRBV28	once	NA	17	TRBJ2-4	TGTGCCAGCAGTCTACCGACCAAGGTAGTCTCCAAAAACATTCAGTACTTC	CASSLPTKVVSKNIQYF
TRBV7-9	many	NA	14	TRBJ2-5	TGTGCCAGCAGCCCAGGACAGCCTCAAGAGACCCAGTACTTC	CASSPGQPQETQYF
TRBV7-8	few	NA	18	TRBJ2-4	TGTGCCAGCAGCTCCCCCCAAAGGGCCCAGGGACCCAAAAACATTCAGTACTTC	CASSSPQRAQGPKNIQYF
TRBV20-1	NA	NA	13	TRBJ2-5	TGCAGTGCGGTAGCTTGGCTAGCAGAGAATCAGTACTTC	CSAVAWLAENQYF
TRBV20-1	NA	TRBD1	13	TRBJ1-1	TGCAGTGCTAGGAGAGACAGGGACACTGAAGCTTTCTTT	CSARRDRDTEAFF
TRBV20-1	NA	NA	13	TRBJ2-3	TGCAGTGCTACTGTAGCTGCCACAGATACGCAGTATTTT	CSATVAATDTQYF
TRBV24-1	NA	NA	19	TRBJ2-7	TGTGCCACCAGTGAGCAAATCACGGCGCGGCGCGGGGGCCCTTACGAGCAGTACTTC	CATSEQITARRGGPYEQYF
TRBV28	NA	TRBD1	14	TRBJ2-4	TGTGCCAGCAGTTTCAGGGGGTTATTGTCTGTTCAGTACTTC	CASSFRGLLSVQYF
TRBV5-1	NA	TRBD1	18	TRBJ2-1	TGCGCCAGCAGCTTGACCTTACTCGGGACAGGGGCCTCTTGGCGGCAGTTCTTC	CASSLTLLGTGASWRQFF
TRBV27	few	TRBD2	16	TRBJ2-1	TGTGCCAGCAGCATCAACCAGCGGGGCCCCTCGAATGAGCAGTTCTTC	CASSINQRGPSNEQFF
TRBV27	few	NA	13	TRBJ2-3	TGTGCCAGCAGTGCCTTAGGCTTTGATACGCAGTATTTT	CASSALGFDTQYF
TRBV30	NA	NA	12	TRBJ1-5	TGTGCCTGGAGTGCCGAGAATCAGCCCCAGCATTTT	CAWSAENQPQHF
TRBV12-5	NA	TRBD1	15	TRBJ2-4	TGTGCTAGTGGGTACGCTCCGGGACAGGGTAACATTCAGTACTTC	CASGYAPGQGNIQYF
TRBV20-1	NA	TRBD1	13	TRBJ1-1	TGCAGTGCTAGCAGGGGGTGGAGCACTGAAGCTTTCTTT	CSASRGWSTEAFF
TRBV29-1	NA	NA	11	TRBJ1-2	TGCAGCGCGGTAACTGGGTATGGCTACACCTTC	CSAVTGYGYTF
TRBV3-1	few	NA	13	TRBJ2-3	TGTGCCAGCAGCCAAGATATTGGAGATACGCAGTATTTT	CASSQDIGDTQYF
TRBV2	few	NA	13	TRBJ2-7	TGTGCCAGCAGTGTAAACAGGCGAGAGACTCAGTACTTC	CASSVNRRETQYF
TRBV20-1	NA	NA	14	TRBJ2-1	TGCAGTGCTACCAGCGGAGGGATATACAATGAGCAGTTCTTC	CSATSGGIYNEQFF
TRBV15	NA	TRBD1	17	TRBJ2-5	TGTGCCACCAGCAGGACCAGGGGGACAGGTAACCAAGAGACCCAGTACTTC	CATSRTRGTGNQETQYF
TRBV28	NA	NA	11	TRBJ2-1	TGTGCCAGCAGTCCGGACAGCGGGCAGTTCTTC	CASSPDSGQFF
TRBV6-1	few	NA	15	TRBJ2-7	TGTGCCAGCAGTGATGGGGGTAATTGTTCTTGCGAGCAGTACTTC	CASSDGGNCSCEQYF
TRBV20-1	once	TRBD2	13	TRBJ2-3	TGCAGTCAAATAGCGGGGAGGACAGATACGCAGTATTTT	CSQIAGRTDTQYF
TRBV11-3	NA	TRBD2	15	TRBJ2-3	TGTGCCAGCAGCGGGAGACTAGCGGACACAGATACGCAGTATTTT	CASSGRLADTDTQYF
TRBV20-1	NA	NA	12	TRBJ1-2	TGCAGTGCTATAAGAGGAGACTATGGCTACACCTTC	CSAIRGDYGYTF
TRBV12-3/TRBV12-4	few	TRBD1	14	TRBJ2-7	TGTGCCAGCAGTCCCGGGACAGGCTACGGCCAGCAGTACTTC	CASSPGTGYGQQYF
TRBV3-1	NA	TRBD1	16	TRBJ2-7	TGTGCCAGCAGCCGACCCCGGGACAGGGACGCCTACGAGCAGTACTTC	CASSRPRDRDAYEQYF
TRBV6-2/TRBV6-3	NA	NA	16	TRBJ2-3	TGTGCCAGCAGTTACTTGTTTGGACGAGGCACAGATACGCAGTATTTT	CASSYLFGRGTDTQYF
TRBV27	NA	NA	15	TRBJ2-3	TGTGCCAGCAGTTTATCCCCAAACCCCACAGATACGCAGTATTTT	CASSLSPNPTDTQYF
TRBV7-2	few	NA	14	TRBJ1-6	TGTGCCAGCAGCTTAGCGGGGGGTTATTCACCCCTCCACTTT	CASSLAGGYSPLHF
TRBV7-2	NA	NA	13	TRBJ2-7	TGTGCCAGCAGCACCATACAGAGCTACGAGCAGTACTTC	CASSTIQSYEQYF
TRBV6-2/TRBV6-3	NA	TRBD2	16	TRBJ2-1	TGTGCCAGCAGTCAAAGACTAGCGGGGGCCTACAATGAGCAGTTCTTC	CASSQRLAGAYNEQFF
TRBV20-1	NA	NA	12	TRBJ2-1	TGCAGTGCTACCCCGACGAACTATGAGCAGTTCTTC	CSATPTNYEQFF
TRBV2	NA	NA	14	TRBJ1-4	TGTGCCAGCAGCGAGACAAGTATTAGTGAAAAACTGTTTTTT	CASSETSISEKLFF
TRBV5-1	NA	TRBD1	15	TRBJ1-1	TGCGCCAGCAGACGGGACAGTCTAGGAGGCACTGAAGCTTTCTTT	CASRRDSLGGTEAFF
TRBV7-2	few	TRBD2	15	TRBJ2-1	TGTGCCAGCAGCTTACTAGCGGGAGGTGGCAATGAGCAGTTCTTC	CASSLLAGGGNEQFF
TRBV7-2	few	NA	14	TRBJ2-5	TGTGCCAACAAACGGCAGCTCTCCCCGGAGACCCAGTACTTC	CANKRQLSPETQYF
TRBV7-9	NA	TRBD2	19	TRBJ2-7	TGTGCCAGCAGCTTAACGATTGCGGTTAGCGGGAAGACAGTTCACGAGCAGTACTTC	CASSLTIAVSGKTVHEQYF
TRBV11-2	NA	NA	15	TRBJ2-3	TGTGCCAGCAGCTTAGGAGCGGATACTACAGATACGCAGTATTTT	CASSLGADTTDTQYF
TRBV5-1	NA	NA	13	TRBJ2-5	TGCGCCAGCGGGATGGGGCGCCGAGAGACCCAGTACTTC	CASGMGRRETQYF
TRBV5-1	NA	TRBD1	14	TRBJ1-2	TGCGCCAGCAGCTTGGACAGGGGCACTAATGGCTACACCTTC	CASSLDRGTNGYTF
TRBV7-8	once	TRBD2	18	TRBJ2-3	TGTGCCAGCAGCTTAGCGGCTAGCGGGGGGCCCCTCACAGATACGCAGTATTTT	CASSLAASGGPLTDTQYF
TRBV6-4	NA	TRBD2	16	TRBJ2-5	TGTGCCAGCAGGGATTTACAGGGACTAGCGAAAGAGACCCAGTACTTC	CASRDLQGLAKETQYF
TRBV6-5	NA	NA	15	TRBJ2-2	TGTGCCAGCAGTTACTCTCGGCTCATCCCCGGGGAGCTGTTTTTT	CASSYSRLIPGELFF
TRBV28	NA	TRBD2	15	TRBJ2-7	TGTGCCAGCAGTTTACGGACTAGCGGGACCTACGAGCAGTACTTC	CASSLRTSGTYEQYF